This T cell receptor beta chain was identified in a study of T cell repertoires in cytomegalovirus infection. The wider study: TCR beta signatures that were public indicated CMV infection and matching HLA type.

The V gene's germline CDR1 is LNHDA and CDR2 SQIVND (reference sequence). V lost 3 bases to trimming and J lost 3 bases; unmatched junction nucleotides: 5. The CDR3 spans 15 residues. From the reads, TCRdb called clonotypes with MiXCR, one entry per CDR3 protein. This sample carries over 300,000 distinct CDR3 sequences, 9% to 9.5% of them seen once, and the ten largest clones take roughly 4.5%. This clonotype was picked up many times. This TCR came from a human donor in good health (CMV status not recorded). Some clones in this sample may be carry-over from other donors' samples. Sequencing input: PBMCs. The V call is TRBV19, the J call TRBJ1-1; 9 nucleotides align to TRBD1. The CDR3 reads CASSIGQGLDTEAFF. The CDR3 DNA is TGTGCCAGTAGTATTGGACAGGGGTTGGACACTGAAGCTTTCTTT.